Listed here are 14 T cell receptor beta chains from one sample, sequenced in a study of blood T cell repertoires in COVID-19. The repertoire was sequenced with immunoSEQ multiplex PCR; TCRdb's copy has only in-frame clones and lacks some. The data hold about 380,000 clones, with roughly 77% observed a single time. Sequencing was done on a sample of peripheral blood. These receptor sequences come from a human donor with acute or convalescent COVID-19. The donor label of this sample is uncertain.

V is TRBV5-1 and J is TRBJ2-2; the match to TRBD2 covers 8 bases. Germline CDR1 is SGHRS and CDR2 is YFSETQ. V was pared by 7 bases and J by 5 bases, with 13 bases of the junction left unmatched. This CDR3 is 16 amino acids long. In DNA, the CDR3 is TGCGCCAGCTCCTATAGCGGGGTTCTAGGAACCGGGGAGCTGTTTTTT. As protein: CASSYSGVLGTGELFF.

The chain uses TRBV30 and TRBJ2-1, with 7 bases lining up with TRBD2. The V and J ends lost 2 bases and 0 bases, in that order; junction bases with no gene match: 16. This CDR3 is 19 amino acids long. From germline, CDR1 is GTSNPN and CDR2 SVGIG (reference sequence). CDR3 sequence reads: CAWSLTYFRVAGSYNEQFF. The CDR3 DNA follows: TGTGCCTGGAGTTTAACCTACTTTCGGGTAGCGGGCTCCTACAATGAGCAGTTCTTC.

As regards this clone: Its ends do not fully match the called genes, so a read error is possible. The chain recombines TRBV7-9 with TRBJ2-7; a possible D gene is TRBD1 (6 bases). The CDR3 sequence is 12 residues long. Germline V CDR1 and CDR2: SEHNR, FQNEAQ (reference sequence). The CDR3 loop is CASSLTGIMQSF. DNA for the CDR3: TGTGCCAGCAGCTTAACAGGGATAATGCAGAGCTTC.

V and J are TRBV5-4 and TRBJ2-5; D is perhaps TRBD2 (5 bases). Trimming removed 3 bases at V and 4 bases at J, with 13 bases between. The CDR3 sequence is 14 residues long. Germline-derived CDR1 and CDR2 are SGHNT and YYREEE (reference sequence). The DNA of the CDR3 is TGTGCCAGCAGCTCCGGAGGAGTTCCAGAGACCCAGTACTTC. It specifies CASSSGGVPETQYF. Full variable domain (rest looked up from reference TRBV5-4 and TRBJ2-5): ETGVTQSPTHLIKTRGQQVTLRCSSQSGHNTVSWYQQALGQGPQFIFQYYREEENGRGNFPPRFSGLQFPNYSSELNVNALELDDSALYLCASSSGGVPETQYFGPGTRLLVL.

Only one count was recorded for this clone. The chain recombines TRBV7-9 with TRBJ1-4; 9 bases align to TRBD1. J gave up 2 bases and V 6 bases, and 7 bases lay outside the gene matches. CDR3 length equals 16 residues. Germline V CDR1 and CDR2: SEHNR, FQNEAQ (reference sequence). CDR3 amino acids: CASSPTGGPTNEKLFF. CDR3 sequence (DNA): TGTGCCAGCAGTCCCACAGGGGGCCCCACTAATGAAAAACTGTTTTTT. Looking up the rest from reference TRBV7-9 and TRBJ1-4 gives the full variable domain: DTGVSQNPRHKITKRGQNVTFRCDPISEHNRLYWYRQTLGQGPEFLTYFQNEAQLEKSRLLSDRFSAERPKGSFSTLEIQRTEQGDSAMYLCASSPTGGPTNEKLFFGSGTQLSVL.

DNA for the CDR3: TGTGCCAGCAGTGCCAACAGGGGCTGGGGTGAAAAACTGTTTTTT. The encoded protein is CASSANRGWGEKLFF. The V and J genes are TRBV25-1 and TRBJ1-4, with TRBD1 matching 7 bases. The V and J ends lost 4 bases and 7 bases, in that order; junction bases with no gene match: 9. This CDR3 spans 15 amino acids. The germline V gene has CDR1 MGHDK and CDR2 SYGVNS.

The CDR3 sequence is CASSLSGQETQYF. The CDR3 DNA reads TGTGCCAGCAGCTTGTCAGGGCAAGAGACCCAGTACTTC. The gene calls are TRBV5-5 and TRBJ2-5, with D tentatively TRBD1 (5 bases). Germline lookup yields CDR1 SGHKS and CDR2 YYEKEE (reference sequence). This CDR3 has 13 amino acids. V dropped 1 base and J dropped 2 bases, with 6 bases sitting between them.

The V and J genes are TRBV6-5 and TRBJ1-5, with 9 nucleotides matching TRBD1. The CDR3 totals 15 residues. With V trimmed by 6 bases and J by 6 bases, 9 bases remained unmatched. Germline V gene sequence: CDR1 MNHEY, CDR2 SVGAGI. The CDR3 spells CASRQQGALSQPQHF. The CDR3 nucleotides are TGTGCCAGCAGACAACAGGGGGCGCTGAGTCAGCCCCAGCATTTT.

The chain is built from TRBV30 and TRBJ1-1; 9 nucleotides align to TRBD1. The CDR3 has 13 amino acids. Germline CDR1 reads GTSNPN; CDR2 reads SVGIG (reference sequence). Trimming removed 7 bases from V and 4 bases from J; junction bases left unmatched: 7. The CDR3 coding sequence is TGTGCCTCCACAGGGGGCTTTACCACTGAAGCTTTCTTT. Residues: CASTGGFTTEAFF.

V is TRBV30 and J is TRBJ1-1; D gene uncertain. V was cut by 0 bases and J by 1 base, with 18 bases left in between. Germline V gene sequence: CDR1 GTSNPN, CDR2 SVGIG (reference sequence). This CDR3 contains 17 residues. CDR3 sequence reads: CAWSVRTYSQKNTEAFF. The CDR3 DNA reads as TGTGCCTGGAGTGTAAGGACTTACAGCCAGAAGAACACTGAAGCTTTCTTT.

The V gene is TRBV19, the J gene TRBJ2-5, with 7 positions matching TRBD2. V trimming: 8 bases; J trimming: 0 bases; junction bases outside the gene matches: 6. CDR1 is LNHDA and CDR2 is SQIVND in the germline V gene (reference sequence). This CDR3 has 14 amino acids. This CDR3 is CASWGLLYQETQYF. CDR3 in DNA: TGTGCCAGTTGGGGACTACTGTACCAAGAGACCCAGTACTTC. Filled out from reference TRBV19 and TRBJ2-5, the complete variable domain reads DGGITQSPKYLFRKEGQNVTLSCEQNLNHDAMYWYRQDPGQGLRLIYYSQIVNDFQKGDIAEGYSVSREKKESFPLTVTSAQKNPTAFYLCASWGLLYQETQYFGPGTRLLVL.

This clone was detected a few times. The V and J genes are TRBV7-9 and TRBJ2-7, with D possibly TRBD1 on 5 matching bases. The germline V gene has CDR1 SEHNR and CDR2 FQNEAQ (reference sequence). The CDR3 consists of 14 residues. The germline V and J ends were trimmed by 5 bases and 5 bases, with 16 bases remaining between them. CDR3 DNA sequence: TGTGCCAGCAGCCCTGACCGGACAAGCCACGAGCAGTACTTC. Residues: CASSPDRTSHEQYF.

The chain joins TRBV11-2 to TRBJ2-2, with TRBD1 identical over 7 bases. V shed 5 bases and J 1 base; nucleotides not matched to a gene: 4. In germline, CDR1 is SGHAT, CDR2 FQNNGV. CDR3 length equals 15 residues. CDR3 sequence reads: CASSPRDRNTGELFF. DNA for the CDR3: TGTGCCAGCAGCCCTCGGGACAGGAACACCGGGGAGCTGTTTTTT.

This clone occurred a few times. The chain couples TRBV6-1 to TRBJ2-2; 9 nucleotides line up with TRBD1. The CDR3 sequence is 16 residues long. V lost 1 base, J lost 4 bases, and 4 bases stayed unmatched. CDR1 is MNHNS, CDR2 SASEGT, per germline. The CDR3 loop reads CASSEGDRVGTGELFF. The DNA for the CDR3 is TGTGCCAGCAGTGAAGGGGACAGGGTGGGCACCGGGGAGCTGTTTTTT.